This TCR beta chain emerged from a study of T cell responses to AZD1222 COVID-19 vaccine. The study, taken as a whole, reports: Donors were largely white British and mainly female; clonal diversity was possibly underestimated. After two AZD1222 doses, spike-specific TCR breadth and depth rose versus day 0.

Profiling relied on immunoSEQ multiplex PCR, and the TCRdb table lists in-frame clones only, not all of them. This sample has 150,000 to 200,000 clones, with approximately 90% found just once. Regarding this clone: Its antigen is not identified.

The CDR3 length is 11 residues. Deletions cut 4 bases from V and 7 bases from J, with 2 bases between. In germline, CDR1 is SGHDN, CDR2 FVKESK. The chain has TRBV14 and TRBJ1-6; no reliable D call. This sample comprised peripheral blood, obtained 28 days after the second AZD1222 dose. This clonotype originated in an adult who received the AZD1222 COVID-19 vaccine. The chain's CDR3 is CASSRNSPLHF. The CDR3 DNA sequence: TGTGCCAGCAGCCGCAATTCACCCCTCCACTTT.